This T cell receptor beta chain was sequenced during a study of control samples from healthy donors and cancer patients. Measured with immunoSEQ multiplex PCR; TCRdb has only the in-frame clones, and not every one. The sample lists about 120,000 clones, 85% to 95% occurring once. Looked up from germline, CDR1 is MNHEY and CDR2 is SMNVEV (reference sequence). The CDR3 is made up of 15 amino acids. With 4 bases removed from V and 3 bases from J, the gap between germline ends came to 13 bases. This sequence originates from an elderly man with head and neck cancer. The rearrangement uses TRBV27 and TRBJ1-5; D is ambiguous. Sequencing used PBMCs. CDR3 amino acids: CASSYGFGLNQPQHF. The CDR3 DNA reads TGTGCCAGCAGTTACGGGTTTGGACTCAATCAGCCCCAGCATTTT.